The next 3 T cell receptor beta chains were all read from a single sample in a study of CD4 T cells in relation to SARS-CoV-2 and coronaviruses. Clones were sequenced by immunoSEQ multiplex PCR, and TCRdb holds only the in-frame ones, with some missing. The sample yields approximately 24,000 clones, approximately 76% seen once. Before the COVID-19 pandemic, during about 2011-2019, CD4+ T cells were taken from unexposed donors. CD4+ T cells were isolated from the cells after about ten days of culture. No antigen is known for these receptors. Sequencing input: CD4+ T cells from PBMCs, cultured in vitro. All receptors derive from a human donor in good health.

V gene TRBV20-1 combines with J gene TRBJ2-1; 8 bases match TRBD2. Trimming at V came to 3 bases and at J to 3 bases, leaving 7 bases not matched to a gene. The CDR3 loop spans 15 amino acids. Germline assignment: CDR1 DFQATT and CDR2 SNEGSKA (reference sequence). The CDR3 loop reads CSASRLAGSYNEQFF. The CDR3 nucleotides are TGCAGTGCTAGTCGGCTAGCGGGTAGCTACAATGAGCAGTTCTTC.

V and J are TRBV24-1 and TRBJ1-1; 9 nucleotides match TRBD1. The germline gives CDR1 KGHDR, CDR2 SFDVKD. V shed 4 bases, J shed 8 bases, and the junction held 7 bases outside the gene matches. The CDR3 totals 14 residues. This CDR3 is CATSESGTGNEAFF. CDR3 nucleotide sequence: TGTGCCACCAGTGAATCTGGGACAGGGAACGAAGCTTTCTTT.

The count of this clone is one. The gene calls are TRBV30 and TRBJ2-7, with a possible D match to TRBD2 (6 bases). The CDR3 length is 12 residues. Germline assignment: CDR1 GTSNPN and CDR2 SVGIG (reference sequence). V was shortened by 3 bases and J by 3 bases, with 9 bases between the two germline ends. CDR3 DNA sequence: TGTGCCTGGAGGGGACTGAGCTACGAGCAGTACTTC. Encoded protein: CAWRGLSYEQYF. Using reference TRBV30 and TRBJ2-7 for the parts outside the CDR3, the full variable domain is SQTIHQWPATLVQPVGSPLSLECTVEGTSNPNLYWYRQAAGRGLQLLFYSVGIGQISSEVPQNLSASRPQDRQFILSSKKLLLSDSGFYLCAWRGLSYEQYFGPGTRLTVT.